Below are 15 T cell receptor beta chains sequenced from a single sample in a study of T cell responses to AZD1222 COVID-19 vaccine. The protocol was immunoSEQ multiplex PCR, while the TCRdb copy is restricted to in-frame clones and leaves out a portion. The table lists around 100,000 clones, around nine tenths of them singletons, with about 19% in the top ten. The sequencing here drew on peripheral blood, taken on day 0 of AZD1222 vaccination. These receptor sequences come from an adult in good health.

This sequence joins TRBV19 and TRBJ2-7; no firm D call. V was clipped by 4 bases and J by 5 bases, with 12 bases between them. Germline CDR1 LNHDA, CDR2 SQIVND (reference sequence). The CDR3 is 13 amino acids. CDR3 protein: CASSTLFWDEQYF. CDR3 DNA sequence: TGTGCCAGTAGTACTCTCTTTTGGGACGAGCAGTACTTC.

The CDR3: CAISESIGREGGQETQYF. The CDR3 DNA sequence: TGTGCCATCAGTGAGTCGATAGGCAGGGAAGGAGGACAAGAGACCCAGTACTTC. V is TRBV10-3 and J is TRBJ2-5; possibly TRBD1 or TRBD2 for D (5 bases each). Trimming cost V 0 bases and J 2 bases, with 19 bases left between them. Germline V gene data show CDR1 as ENHRY and CDR2 as SYGVKD. This CDR3 is 18 amino acids long.

The chain has TRBV15 and TRBJ1-5, with D unresolved. With 3 bases removed from V and 2 bases from J, the gap between germline ends came to 11 bases. The germline CDR1 and CDR2 sequences are LNHNV and YYDKDF (reference sequence). The CDR3 runs to 15 residues. In DNA, the CDR3 is TGTGCCACCAGCAGGCAGAGAAGTGGCAATCAGCCCCAGCATTTT. Its translation is CATSRQRSGNQPQHF.

This clone occurred a few times. This chain uses TRBV30 with TRBJ2-6, with a weak D call TRBD2 (5 bases). The CDR3 runs to 18 residues. CDR1 and CDR2 (germline): GTSNPN, SVGIG (reference sequence). Trimming left V 1 base short and J 0 bases short, with 16 bases between. The CDR3 loop reads CAWSDGWVTSSGANVLTF. The DNA for the CDR3 is TGTGCCTGGAGTGACGGGTGGGTCACTAGCTCTGGGGCCAACGTCCTGACTTTC.

This chain joins TRBV5-3 and TRBJ2-1, with D possibly TRBD1 on 5 matching bases. TRBV5-3 is flagged as an ORF with uncertain function. The germline V and J ends were trimmed by 5 bases and 5 bases, with 5 bases remaining between them. This CDR3 has 11 residues. In nucleotides, the CDR3 is TGTGCCAGAAGAGGGGACAATGAGCAGTTCTTC. Its protein is CARRGDNEQFF.

V is TRBV19 and J is TRBJ2-3; D possibly matches TRBD1 or TRBD2 (7 bases each). The CDR3 is made up of 16 amino acids. Per the germline V gene, CDR1 is LNHDA and CDR2 is SQIVND (reference sequence). Between the trimmed V and J ends, which lost 5 bases and 0 bases, there was a span of 15 bases. The CDR3 bases are TGTGCCAGTAGTCCAGGGGGTAGCGGGAGCACAGATACGCAGTATTTT. Amino acids: CASSPGGSGSTDTQYF.

V gene TRBV12-3 or TRBV12-4 combines with J gene TRBJ1-1; no reliable D call. The CDR3 consists of 12 residues. With 5 bases removed from V and 11 bases from J, the gap between germline ends came to 15 bases. The CDR3 sequence: CASSQELVVAFF. The CDR3 region has the DNA TGTGCCAGCAGTCAAGAACTGGTTGTGGCTTTCTTT.

CDR3 protein: CASSMPGGYEQYF. Here the CDR3 DNA reads TGTGCCAGCAGTATGCCGGGCGGCTACGAGCAGTACTTC. This sequence joins TRBV5-5 and TRBJ2-7, with D unclear. V was clipped by 5 bases and J by 3 bases, with 12 bases between them. Germline values: CDR1 SGHKS, CDR2 YYEKEE (reference sequence). The CDR3 totals 13 residues.

In this sample, this clone turned up once. The gene calls are TRBV7-2 and TRBJ2-2, with 7 positions matching TRBD1. This CDR3 spans 16 amino acids. Germline values: CDR1 SGHTA, CDR2 FQGNSA. Germline trimming cut 1 base from V and 4 bases from J; bases unmatched to any gene: 6. The CDR3 sequence is CASSLDRGSATGELFF. CDR3 nucleotides: TGTGCCAGCAGCTTAGACAGGGGTAGTGCCACCGGGGAGCTGTTTTTT.

This chain connects TRBV5-4 to TRBJ1-2, with a weak D call TRBD1 (6 bases). V was cut by 4 bases and J by 6 bases, with 13 bases left in between. The CDR3 runs 13 residues. Germline assignment: CDR1 SGHNT and CDR2 YYREEE (reference sequence). As DNA, the CDR3 is TGTGCCAGCAGCCCCGAACGGACAGATGGCTACACCTTC. It codes for CASSPERTDGYTF.

This chain uses TRBV6-1 with TRBJ2-3; possible D gene TRBD2, 6 bases. Germline CDR1 reads MNHNS; CDR2 reads SASEGT. Trimming took off 1 base at V and 6 bases at J, with 14 bases between the two ends. The CDR3 is made up of 15 amino acids. The CDR3 protein is CASSEVRPRGDTQYF. CDR3 DNA: TGTGCCAGCAGTGAAGTGCGGCCCCGGGGGGATACGCAGTATTTT.

V is TRBV5-1 and J is TRBJ2-7; no clear D. V lost 0 bases and J lost 0, with 10 bases in between. CDR3 length equals 15 residues. Per germline, CDR1 SGHRS and CDR2 YFSETQ. Written as DNA, the CDR3 is TGCGCCAGCAGCTTGGGTCCTGAGGACTCCTACGAGCAGTACTTC. Translated: CASSLGPEDSYEQYF.

This clone was observed once. The V call is TRBV4-2, the J call TRBJ1-1, with TRBD1 matching 7 bases. Germline V CDR1 and CDR2: LGHNA, YNFKEQ. The CDR3 consists of 15 residues. With V trimmed by 3 bases and J by 3 bases, 7 bases remained unmatched. The CDR3 sequence is CASSHVGTDHTEAFF. CDR3 bases: TGTGCCAGCAGCCATGTTGGGACAGACCACACTGAAGCTTTCTTT.

The gene calls are TRBV2 and TRBJ1-5; D gene uncertain. Trimming stripped 8 bases from V and 0 bases from J, with 11 bases between. This CDR3 is 14 amino acids long. CDR1 SNHLY and CDR2 FYNNEI come from the germline V gene. For the CDR3, the DNA is TGTGCCAGCCGCACAGATTATAGCAATCAGCCCCAGCATTTT. This translates into CASRTDYSNQPQHF.

This chain uses TRBV5-6 with TRBJ2-7; no clear D gene. CDR3 size: 13 residues. CDR1 and CDR2 from the germline V gene are SGHDT and YYEEEE. V was trimmed by 0 bases and J by 7 bases, leaving 11 bases between them. The CDR3 is CASSLEAGSEQYF. In nucleotides, the CDR3 is TGTGCCAGCAGCTTGGAGGCAGGCAGTGAGCAGTACTTC.